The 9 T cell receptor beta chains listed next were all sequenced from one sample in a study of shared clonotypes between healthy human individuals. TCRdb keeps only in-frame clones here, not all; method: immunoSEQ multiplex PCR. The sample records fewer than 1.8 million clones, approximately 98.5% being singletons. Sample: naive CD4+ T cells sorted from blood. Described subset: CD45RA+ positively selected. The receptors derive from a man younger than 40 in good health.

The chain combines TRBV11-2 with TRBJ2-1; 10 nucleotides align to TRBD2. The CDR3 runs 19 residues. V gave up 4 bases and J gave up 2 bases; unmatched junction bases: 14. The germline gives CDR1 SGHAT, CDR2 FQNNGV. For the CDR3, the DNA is TGTGCCAGCAGCTCGCCCAGGTCGGCTAGCGGGAGCCCCTACAATGAGCAGTTCTTC. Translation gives CASSSPRSASGSPYNEQFF.

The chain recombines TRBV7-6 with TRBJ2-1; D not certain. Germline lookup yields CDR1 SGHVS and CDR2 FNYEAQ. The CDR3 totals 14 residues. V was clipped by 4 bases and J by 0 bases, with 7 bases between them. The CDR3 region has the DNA TGTGCCAGCAGCTCGCTCCTCTCCTACAATGAGCAGTTCTTC. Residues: CASSSLLSYNEQFF.

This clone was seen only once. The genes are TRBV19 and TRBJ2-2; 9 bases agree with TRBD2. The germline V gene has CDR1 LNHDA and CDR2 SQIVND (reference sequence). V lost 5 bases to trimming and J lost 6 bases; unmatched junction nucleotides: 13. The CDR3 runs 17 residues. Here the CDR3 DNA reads TGTGCCAGTAGTCCAAATTGGGGTAGCGGGAGTCCCGGGGAGCTGTTTTTT. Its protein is CASSPNWGSGSPGELFF.

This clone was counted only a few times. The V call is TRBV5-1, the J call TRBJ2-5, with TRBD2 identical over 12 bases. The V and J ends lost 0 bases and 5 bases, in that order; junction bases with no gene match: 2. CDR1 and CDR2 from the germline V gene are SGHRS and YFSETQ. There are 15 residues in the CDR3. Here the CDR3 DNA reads TGCGCCAGCAGCTTGGGACTAGCGGGAGACGAGACCCAGTACTTC. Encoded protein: CASSLGLAGDETQYF.

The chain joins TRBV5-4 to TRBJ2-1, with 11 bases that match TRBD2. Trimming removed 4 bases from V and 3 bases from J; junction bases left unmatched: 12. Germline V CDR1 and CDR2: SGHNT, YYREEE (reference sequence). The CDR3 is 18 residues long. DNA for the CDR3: TGTGCCAGCAGCCCGGGGGGTAGCGGGAGGGCCGGCTACAATGAGCAGTTCTTC. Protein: CASSPGGSGRAGYNEQFF.

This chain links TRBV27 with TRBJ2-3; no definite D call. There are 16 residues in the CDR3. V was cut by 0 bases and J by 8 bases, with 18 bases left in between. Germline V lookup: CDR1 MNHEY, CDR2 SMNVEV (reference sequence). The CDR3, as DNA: TGTGCCAGCAGTTTATCTTTGAGCTCCCGGTCCGGTACGCAGTATTTT. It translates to CASSLSLSSRSGTQYF.

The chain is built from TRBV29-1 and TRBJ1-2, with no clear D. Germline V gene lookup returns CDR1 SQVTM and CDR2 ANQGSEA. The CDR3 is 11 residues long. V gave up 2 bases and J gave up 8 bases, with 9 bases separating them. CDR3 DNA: TGCAGCGTTGAACCAGGATTCGGCTACACCTTC. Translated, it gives CSVEPGFGYTF.

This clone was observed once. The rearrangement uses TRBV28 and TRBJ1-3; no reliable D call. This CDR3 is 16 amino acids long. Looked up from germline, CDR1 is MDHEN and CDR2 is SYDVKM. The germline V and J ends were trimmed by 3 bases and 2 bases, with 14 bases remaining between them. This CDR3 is CASSFRVSATGNTIYF. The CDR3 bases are TGTGCCAGCAGTTTTCGGGTCAGTGCAACTGGAAACACCATATATTTT.

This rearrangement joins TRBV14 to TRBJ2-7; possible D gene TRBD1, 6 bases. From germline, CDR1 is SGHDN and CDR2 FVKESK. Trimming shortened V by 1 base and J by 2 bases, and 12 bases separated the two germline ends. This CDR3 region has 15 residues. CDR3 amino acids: CASSQGSGTPYEQYF. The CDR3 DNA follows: TGTGCCAGCAGCCAAGGTTCGGGGACACCCTACGAGCAGTACTTC.